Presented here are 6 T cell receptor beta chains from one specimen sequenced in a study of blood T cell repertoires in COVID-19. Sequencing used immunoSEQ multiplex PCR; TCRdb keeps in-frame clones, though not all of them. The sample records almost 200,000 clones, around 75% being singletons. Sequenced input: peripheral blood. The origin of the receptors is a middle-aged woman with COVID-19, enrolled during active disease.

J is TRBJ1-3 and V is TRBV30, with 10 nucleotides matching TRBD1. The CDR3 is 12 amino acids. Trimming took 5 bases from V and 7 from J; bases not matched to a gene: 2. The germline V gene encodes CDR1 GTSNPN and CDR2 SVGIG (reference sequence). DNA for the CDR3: TGTGCCTGGCCGGGACAGGGGAACACCATATATTTT. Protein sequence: CAWPGQGNTIYF.

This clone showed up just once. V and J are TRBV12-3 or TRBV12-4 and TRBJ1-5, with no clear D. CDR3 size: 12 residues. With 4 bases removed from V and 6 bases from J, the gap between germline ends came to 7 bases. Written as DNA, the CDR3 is TGTGCCAGCAGTTCCTCCCTTCAGCCCCAGCATTTT. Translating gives CASSSSLQPQHF.

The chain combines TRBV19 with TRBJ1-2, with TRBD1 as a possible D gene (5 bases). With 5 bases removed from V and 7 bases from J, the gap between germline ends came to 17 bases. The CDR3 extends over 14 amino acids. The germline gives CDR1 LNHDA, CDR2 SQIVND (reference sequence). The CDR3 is CASSLESRAAGYTF. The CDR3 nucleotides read TGTGCCAGTAGTCTTGAAAGCAGGGCGGCTGGCTACACCTTC.

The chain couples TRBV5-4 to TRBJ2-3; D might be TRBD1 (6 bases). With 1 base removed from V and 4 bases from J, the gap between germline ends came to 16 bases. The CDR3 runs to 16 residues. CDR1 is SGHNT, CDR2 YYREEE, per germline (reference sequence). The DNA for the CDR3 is TGTGCCAGCAGCTTGTCTCCAGGGGAAGGGGCAGATACGCAGTATTTT. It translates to CASSLSPGEGADTQYF.

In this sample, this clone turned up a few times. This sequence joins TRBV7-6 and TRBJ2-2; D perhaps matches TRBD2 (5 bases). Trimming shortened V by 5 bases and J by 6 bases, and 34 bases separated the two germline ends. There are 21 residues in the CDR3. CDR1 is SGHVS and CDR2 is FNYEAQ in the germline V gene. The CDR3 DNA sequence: TGTGCCAGCAGCCCCTCTGGGCCTTCGGAGCGGAAGCAAATCGGTGCCGGGGAGCTGTTTTTT. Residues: CASSPSGPSERKQIGAGELFF.

The CDR3 loop is CASGTSDYRTGELFF. The CDR3 DNA sequence: TGTGCCAGCGGCACTAGCGACTACCGCACCGGGGAGCTGTTTTTT. The chain couples TRBV27 to TRBJ2-2; 7 nucleotides line up with TRBD2. With 8 bases clipped from V and 4 bases from J, the junction kept 10 bases outside the gene matches. CDR3 length: 15 amino acids. Per the germline V gene, CDR1 is MNHEY and CDR2 is SMNVEV (reference sequence).